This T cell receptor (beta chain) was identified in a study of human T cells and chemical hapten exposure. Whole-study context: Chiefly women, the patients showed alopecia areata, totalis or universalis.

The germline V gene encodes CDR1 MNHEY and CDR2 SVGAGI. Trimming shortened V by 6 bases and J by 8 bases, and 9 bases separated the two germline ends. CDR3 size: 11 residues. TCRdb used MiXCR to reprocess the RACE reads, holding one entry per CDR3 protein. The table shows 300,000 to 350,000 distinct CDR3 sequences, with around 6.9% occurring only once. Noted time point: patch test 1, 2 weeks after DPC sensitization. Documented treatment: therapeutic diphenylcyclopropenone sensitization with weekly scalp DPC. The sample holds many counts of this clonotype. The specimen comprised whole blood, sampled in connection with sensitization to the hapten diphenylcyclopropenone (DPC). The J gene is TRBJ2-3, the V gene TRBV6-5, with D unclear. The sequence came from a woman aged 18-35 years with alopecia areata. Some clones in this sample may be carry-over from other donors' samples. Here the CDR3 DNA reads TGTGCCAGCAGGGCGAAAGGTACGCAGTATTTT. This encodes CASRAKGTQYF.